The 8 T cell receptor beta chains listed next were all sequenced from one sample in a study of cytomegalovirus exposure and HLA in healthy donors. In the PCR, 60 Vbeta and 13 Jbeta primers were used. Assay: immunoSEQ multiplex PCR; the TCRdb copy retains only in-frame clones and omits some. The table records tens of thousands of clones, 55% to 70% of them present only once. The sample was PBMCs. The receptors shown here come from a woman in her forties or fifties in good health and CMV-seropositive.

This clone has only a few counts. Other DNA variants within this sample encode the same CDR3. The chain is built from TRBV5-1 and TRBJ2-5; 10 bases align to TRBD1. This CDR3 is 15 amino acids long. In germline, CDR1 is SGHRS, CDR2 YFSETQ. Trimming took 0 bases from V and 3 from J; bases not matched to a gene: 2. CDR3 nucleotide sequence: TGCGCCAGCAGCTTGGGTGGGACAGGGGAAGAGACCCAGTACTTC. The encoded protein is CASSLGGTGEETQYF.

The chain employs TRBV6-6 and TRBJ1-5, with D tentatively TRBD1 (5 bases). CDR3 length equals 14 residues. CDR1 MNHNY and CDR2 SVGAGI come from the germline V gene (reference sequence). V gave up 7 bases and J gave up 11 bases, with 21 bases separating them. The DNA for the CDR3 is TGTGCCAGCAAGATCGCTGGAGGGACCGCGGCCCAGCATTTT. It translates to CASKIAGGTAAQHF.

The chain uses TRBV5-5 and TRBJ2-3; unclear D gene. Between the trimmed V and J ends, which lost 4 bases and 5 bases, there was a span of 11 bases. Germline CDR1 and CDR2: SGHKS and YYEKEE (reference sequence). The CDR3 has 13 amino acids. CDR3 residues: CASSRGLEDTQYF. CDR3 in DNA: TGTGCCAGCAGCCGCGGTTTAGAAGATACGCAGTATTTT.

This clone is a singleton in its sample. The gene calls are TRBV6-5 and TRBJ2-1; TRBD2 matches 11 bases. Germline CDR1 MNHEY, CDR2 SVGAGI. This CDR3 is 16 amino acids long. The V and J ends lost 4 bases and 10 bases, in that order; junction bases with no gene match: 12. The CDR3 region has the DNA TGTGCCAGCAGTTCCGCCGGACTAGCGGGCCTTGGGGAGCAGTTCTTC. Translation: CASSSAGLAGLGEQFF.

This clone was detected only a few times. CDR3: CASRSRTEANYGYTF. The CDR3 DNA follows: TGCGCCAGCAGGTCCAGGACAGAAGCTAACTATGGCTACACCTTC. V and J are TRBV5-1 and TRBJ1-2, with D perhaps matching TRBD1 (6 bases). Germline CDR1 and CDR2: SGHRS and YFSETQ. The CDR3 has 15 amino acids. V shed 5 bases and J shed 0 bases, with 14 bases lying between them.

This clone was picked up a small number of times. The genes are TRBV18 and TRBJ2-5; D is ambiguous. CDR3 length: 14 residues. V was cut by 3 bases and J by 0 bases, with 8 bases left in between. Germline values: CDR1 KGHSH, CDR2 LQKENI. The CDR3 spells CASSPQQDQETQYF. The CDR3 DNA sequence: TGTGCCAGCTCACCTCAGCAGGACCAAGAGACCCAGTACTTC.

The CDR3 here is CAWSTVNPYEQYF. CDR3 DNA sequence: TGTGCCTGGAGTACAGTGAATCCCTACGAGCAGTACTTC. The chain couples TRBV30 to TRBJ2-7; no clear D gene. CDR1 and CDR2 from the germline V gene are GTSNPN and SVGIG (reference sequence). The CDR3 consists of 13 residues. V lost 2 bases to trimming and J lost 2 bases, with 10 bases between them.

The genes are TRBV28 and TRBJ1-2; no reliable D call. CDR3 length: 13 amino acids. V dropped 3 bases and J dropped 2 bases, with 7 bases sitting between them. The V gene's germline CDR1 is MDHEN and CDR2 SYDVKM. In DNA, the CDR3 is TGTGCCAGCAGTTTCTCGGGGAACTATGGCTACACCTTC. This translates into CASSFSGNYGYTF.